This paragraph covers one T cell receptor beta chain sequence. Its antigen is not identified. As to time point: late sampling 161 to 241 days after vaccination in a few convalescent patients. This record comes from a study of vaccination and CD4 T cells after COVID-19. TCRdb re-called the PCR reads through MiXCR, storing one row per CDR3 protein. The table records some 29,000 distinct CDR3 sequences, 45% to 60% of them present only once. Whole-study findings and limits: There were relatively few convalescent patients studied, and there were no early post-infection timepoints.

The CDR3 runs to 16 residues. Germline V gene lookup returns CDR1 SEHNR and CDR2 FQNEAQ (reference sequence). The junction had 8 bases not matched to a gene; V was cut back by 1 base and J by 3 bases. Sample: CD4+ T cells from blood, taken about 7 months after SARS-CoV-2 vaccination. The receptor comes from a human donor who had recovered from COVID-19. The J gene is TRBJ2-7, the V gene TRBV7-9; 8 nucleotides align to TRBD2. In DNA, the CDR3 is TGTGCCAGCAGCTTAGAGGTAGCGGGGTTCGGCTACGAGCAGTACTTC. Its protein is CASSLEVAGFGYEQYF.